This passage covers 22 T cell receptor beta chains from one sample sequenced in a study of blood T cell repertoires in COVID-19 (TCRdb year 2020). Library preparation was by the immunoSEQ multiplex PCR assay. TCRdb provides this immuneACCESS table in a form limited to in-frame rearrangements. Some clones are lacking; in checked studies, under half of them reflect an unresolved V gene, and why the rest are absent is not known. Counted in this sample were roughly 160,000 clones; 70% to 90% of them appeared once. Under 3% of the sample is taken by the ten largest. The sample taken for sequencing was peripheral blood. The receptor set was obtained from an elderly woman with COVID-19, enrolled during active disease.

The V call is TRBV29-1, the J call TRBJ1-1; D not resolved. Between the trimmed V and J ends, which lost 6 bases and 3 bases, there was a span of 8 bases. Germline V gene lookup returns CDR1 SQVTM and CDR2 ANQGSEA. The CDR3 is made up of 11 amino acids. Here the CDR3 reads CSVRAHTEAFF. The CDR3 DNA sequence: TGCAGCGTGCGGGCTCACACTGAAGCTTTCTTT. Full variable domain (missing parts from reference TRBV29-1 and TRBJ1-1): SAVISQKPSRDICQRGTSLTIQCQVDSQVTMMFWYRQQPGQSLTLIATANQGSEATYESGFVIDKFPISRPNLTFSTLTVSNMSPEDSSIYLCSVRAHTEAFFGQGTRLTVV.

The chain employs TRBV7-8 and TRBJ2-5; TRBD1 is a possible D gene (6 bases). Trimming removed 1 base from V and 0 bases from J, with 12 bases in between. The CDR3 has 16 amino acids. Germline lookup yields CDR1 SGHVS and CDR2 FQNEAQ. The CDR3 region has the DNA TGTGCCAGCAGCTTAGTCTGGTCAGGGGACCAAGAGACCCAGTACTTC. As protein: CASSLVWSGDQETQYF.

The chain combines TRBV4-2 with TRBJ2-2, with TRBD1 matching over 7 bases. CDR1 is LGHNA and CDR2 is YNFKEQ in the germline V gene. V gave up 0 bases and J gave up 1 base; unmatched junction bases: 5. The CDR3 is 17 amino acids. The CDR3 region has the DNA TGTGCCAGCAGCCAAGACCCCCCAGGGGGGAACACCGGGGAGCTGTTTTTT. Translated, it gives CASSQDPPGGNTGELFF.

This chain links TRBV28 with TRBJ1-5; D gene ambiguous. CDR1 and CDR2 from the germline V gene are MDHEN and SYDVKM. V was cut by 0 bases and J by 7 bases, with 7 bases left in between. The CDR3 runs to 13 residues. Here the CDR3 reads CASSLWGGQPQHF. CDR3 coding DNA: TGTGCCAGCAGTTTATGGGGAGGGCAGCCCCAGCATTTT. Complete variable domain (other parts from reference TRBV28 and TRBJ1-5): DVKVTQSSRYLVKRTGEKVFLECVQDMDHENMFWYRQDPGLGLRLIYFSYDVKMKEKGDIPEGYSVSREKKERFSLILESASTNQTSMYLCASSLWGGQPQHFGDGTRLSIL.

V usage is TRBV19 and J usage is TRBJ1-2, with a tentative D call TRBD1 (5 bases). Germline V gene lookup returns CDR1 LNHDA and CDR2 SQIVND (reference sequence). This CDR3 has 15 amino acids. Trimming took 5 bases from V and 6 from J, leaving 19 bases between them. This chain's CDR3 is CASSAPKGLTNGYTF. CDR3 DNA sequence: TGTGCCAGTAGTGCCCCGAAGGGACTAACTAATGGCTACACCTTC. The entire variable domain, with the rest obtained from reference TRBV19 and TRBJ1-2, is as follows: DGGITQSPKYLFRKEGQNVTLSCEQNLNHDAMYWYRQDPGQGLRLIYYSQIVNDFQKGDIAEGYSVSREKKESFPLTVTSAQKNPTAFYLCASSAPKGLTNGYTFGSGTRLTVV.

V and J are TRBV7-3 and TRBJ2-7; possibly TRBD2 for D (6 bases). V shed 4 bases and J shed 7 bases, with 17 bases lying between them. CDR1 SGHTA and CDR2 FQGTGA come from the germline V gene. This CDR3 has 14 residues. The CDR3 spells CASSWNAGTEEQYF. Written as DNA, the CDR3 is TGTGCCAGCAGCTGGAACGCGGGGACTGAGGAGCAGTACTTC.

The rearrangement uses TRBV6-2 or TRBV6-3 and TRBJ1-6; D unclear. Germline CDR1 reads MNHEY; CDR2 reads SVGEGT. CDR3 length: 13 residues. V was clipped by 5 bases and J by 8 bases, with 10 bases between them. CDR3 loop: CASSGRRDSPLHF. In DNA, the CDR3 is TGTGCCAGCAGTGGGCGACGAGATTCACCCCTCCACTTT.

J is TRBJ2-3 and V is TRBV4-1; TRBD2 matches at 11 bases. The CDR3 runs 15 residues. Losses at the gene ends were 1 base for V and 5 bases for J; bases not matched to a gene: 2. Germline V gene lookup returns CDR1 MGHRA and CDR2 YSYEKL. The CDR3 DNA sequence: TGCGCCAGCAGCCAAGGAACTAGCGGGAGAGATACGCAGTATTTT. Translating it yields CASSQGTSGRDTQYF.

The V call is TRBV9, the J call TRBJ2-7, with TRBD2 matching over 10 bases. With V trimmed by 1 base and J by 2 bases, 6 bases remained unmatched. The CDR3 totals 16 residues. Germline assignment: CDR1 SGDLS and CDR2 YYNGEE. CDR3 nucleotides: TGTGCCAGCAGCGTATCCGGGACTAGCGCTACCTACGAGCAGTACTTC. As protein: CASSVSGTSATYEQYF.

V is TRBV28 and J is TRBJ2-6, with D hard to call. V lost 5 bases, J lost 0 bases, and 14 bases lay in between. From germline, CDR1 is MDHEN and CDR2 SYDVKM. There are 17 residues in the CDR3. DNA for the CDR3: TGTGCCAGCAGTGGAAGAGGCAGCCTCTCTGGGGCCAACGTCCTGACTTTC. It is translated as CASSGRGSLSGANVLTF.

The V call is TRBV5-1, the J call TRBJ2-1; 15 bases line up with TRBD2. V shed 5 bases, J shed 6 bases, and the junction held 9 bases outside the gene matches. The length of the CDR3 is 17 residues. From germline, CDR1 is SGHRS and CDR2 YFSETQ. For the CDR3, the DNA is TGCGCCAGCAGACAAGGGACTAGCGGGAGGCTTGCCAATGAGCAGTTCTTC. Translating gives CASRQGTSGRLANEQFF.

This clone was detected only once. The V and J genes are TRBV9 and TRBJ1-4; D remains ambiguous. The CDR3 consists of 15 residues. The germline gives CDR1 SGDLS, CDR2 YYNGEE. Trimming removed 0 bases from V and 8 bases from J, with 14 bases in between. The CDR3 region is CASSVDEGTGEKLFF. For the CDR3, the DNA is TGTGCCAGCAGCGTAGACGAGGGCACCGGCGAAAAACTGTTTTTT. The entire variable domain, with the rest obtained from reference TRBV9 and TRBJ1-4, is as follows: DSGVTQTPKHLITATGQRVTLRCSPRSGDLSVYWYQQSLDQGLQFLIQYYNGEERAKGNILERFSAQQFPDLHSELNLSSLELGDSALYFCASSVDEGTGEKLFFGSGTQLSVL.

The J gene is TRBJ2-2, the V gene TRBV5-4; perhaps TRBD2 as D (5 bases). Germline loops: CDR1 SGHNT, CDR2 YYREEE (reference sequence). This CDR3 comprises 14 residues. V was clipped by 4 bases and J by 2 bases, with 9 bases between them. CDR3 amino acids: CASSGLLNTGELFF. In DNA form, the CDR3 reads TGTGCCAGCAGCGGACTGTTAAACACCGGGGAGCTGTTTTTT.

This CDR3 reads CAWRSGTTDTQYF. CDR3 in DNA: TGTGCCTGGCGTAGCGGAACCACAGATACGCAGTATTTT. The gene calls are TRBV30 and TRBJ2-3, with a possible D match to TRBD2 (6 bases). Trimming left V 5 bases short and J 2 bases short, with 11 bases between. Germline V CDR1 and CDR2: GTSNPN, SVGIG (reference sequence). CDR3 length: 13 amino acids. The whole variable domain, filled in from reference TRBV30 and TRBJ2-3, reads SQTIHQWPATLVQPVGSPLSLECTVEGTSNPNLYWYRQAAGRGLQLLFYSVGIGQISSEVPQNLSASRPQDRQFILSSKKLLLSDSGFYLCAWRSGTTDTQYFGPGTRLTVL.

The CDR3 region is CASSLRGSYVYGYTF. In DNA, the CDR3 is TGTGCCAGTAGTTTACGCGGCAGCTACGTTTATGGCTACACCTTC. The rearrangement links TRBV19 to TRBJ1-2; no definite D call. Germline loops: CDR1 LNHDA, CDR2 SQIVND (reference sequence). The CDR3 contains 15 residues. The V and J ends lost 5 bases and 5 bases respectively, with 18 bases between them.

The table lists this clone with a few counts. The rearrangement uses TRBV11-2 and TRBJ2-7; 7 bases are a match to TRBD1. The CDR3 is 16 residues long. V was pared by 2 bases and J by 1 base, with 8 bases of the junction left unmatched. Germline V gene sequence: CDR1 SGHAT, CDR2 FQNNGV. This CDR3 is CASSLRTGVSSYEQYF. As DNA, the CDR3 is TGTGCCAGCAGCTTACGCACAGGGGTATCGTCCTACGAGCAGTACTTC.

A few counts support this clone. The V gene is TRBV18, the J gene TRBJ1-2, with 7 nucleotides matching TRBD1. This CDR3 is built from 12 residues. The germline V gene encodes CDR1 KGHSH and CDR2 LQKENI. The junction had 4 bases not matched to a gene; V was cut back by 6 bases and J by 6 bases. CDR3: CASSQGVDGYTF. CDR3 in DNA: TGTGCCAGCTCCCAGGGGGTTGATGGCTACACCTTC.

To note about this clone: The DNA is omitted, as the CDR3 cannot be located on it reliably, and the CDR3 follows TCRdb's listing. The rearrangement joins TRBV28 to TRBJ1-5; TRBD1 was called by the table and not checked on the DNA. Germline V gene sequence: CDR1 MDHEN, CDR2 SYDVKM. The CDR3 has 19 amino acids, counting both end residues. The CDR3 loop reads CASSSSTGYAENSNQPQHF.

The rearrangement joins TRBV19 to TRBJ2-1; 8 bases map to TRBD2. Trimming at V came to 0 bases and at J to 6 bases, leaving 7 bases not matched to a gene. Germline V CDR1 and CDR2: LNHDA, SQIVND (reference sequence). CDR3 length equals 16 residues. The CDR3 protein is CASSIEGLGALNEQFF. The CDR3 nucleotides are TGTGCCAGTAGTATAGAGGGACTAGGAGCCCTCAATGAGCAGTTCTTC.

The V gene is TRBV19, the J gene TRBJ2-7; 8 bases map to TRBD1. CDR1 and CDR2 from the germline V gene are LNHDA and SQIVND (reference sequence). V trimming: 4 bases; J trimming: 3 bases; junction bases outside the gene matches: 14. CDR3 length: 17 amino acids. CDR3 coding DNA: TGTGCCAGTAGTACCCCTGCAGGGGGCTCCCCAGTCTACGAGCAGTACTTC. Amino acids: CASSTPAGGSPVYEQYF.

The V call is TRBV10-1, the J call TRBJ2-7; 13 bases agree with TRBD2. The CDR3 covers 17 residues. V was clipped by 2 bases and J by 3 bases; unmatched bases: 7. Germline loops: CDR1 WNHNN, CDR2 SYGVQD (reference sequence). In nucleotides, the CDR3 is TGCGCCAGCAGTGAGAGTTTGGGGACTAGCGGGAACTACGAGCAGTACTTC. Its protein is CASSESLGTSGNYEQYF.

The V and J genes are TRBV5-1 and TRBJ2-5; the match to TRBD2 covers 7 bases. V lost 2 bases and J lost 2; bases outside the gene matches: 6. The CDR3 extends over 15 amino acids. Germline V CDR1 and CDR2: SGHRS, YFSETQ. DNA for the CDR3: TGCGCCAGCAGCTTTGCCGGGACTACGCAAGAGACCCAGTACTTC. Protein sequence: CASSFAGTTQETQYF. Full variable domain (missing parts from reference TRBV5-1 and TRBJ2-5): KAGVTQTPRYLIKTRGQQVTLSCSPISGHRSVSWYQQTPGQGLQFLFEYFSETQRNKGNFPGRFSGRQFSNSRSEMNVSTLELGDSALYLCASSFAGTTQETQYFGPGTRLLVL.